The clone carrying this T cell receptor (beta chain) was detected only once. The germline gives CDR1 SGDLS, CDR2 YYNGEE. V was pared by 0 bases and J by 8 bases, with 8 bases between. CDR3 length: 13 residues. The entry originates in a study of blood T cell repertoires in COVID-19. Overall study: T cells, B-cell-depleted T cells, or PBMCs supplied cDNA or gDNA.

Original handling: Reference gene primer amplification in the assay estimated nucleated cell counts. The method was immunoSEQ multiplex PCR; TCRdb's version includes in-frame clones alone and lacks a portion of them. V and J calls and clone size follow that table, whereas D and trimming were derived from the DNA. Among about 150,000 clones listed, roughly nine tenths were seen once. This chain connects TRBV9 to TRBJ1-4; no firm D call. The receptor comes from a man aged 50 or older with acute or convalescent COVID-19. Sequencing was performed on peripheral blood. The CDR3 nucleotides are TGTGCCAGCAGCGTAGCCCCTTTAGAAAAACTGTTTTTT. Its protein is CASSVAPLEKLFF.